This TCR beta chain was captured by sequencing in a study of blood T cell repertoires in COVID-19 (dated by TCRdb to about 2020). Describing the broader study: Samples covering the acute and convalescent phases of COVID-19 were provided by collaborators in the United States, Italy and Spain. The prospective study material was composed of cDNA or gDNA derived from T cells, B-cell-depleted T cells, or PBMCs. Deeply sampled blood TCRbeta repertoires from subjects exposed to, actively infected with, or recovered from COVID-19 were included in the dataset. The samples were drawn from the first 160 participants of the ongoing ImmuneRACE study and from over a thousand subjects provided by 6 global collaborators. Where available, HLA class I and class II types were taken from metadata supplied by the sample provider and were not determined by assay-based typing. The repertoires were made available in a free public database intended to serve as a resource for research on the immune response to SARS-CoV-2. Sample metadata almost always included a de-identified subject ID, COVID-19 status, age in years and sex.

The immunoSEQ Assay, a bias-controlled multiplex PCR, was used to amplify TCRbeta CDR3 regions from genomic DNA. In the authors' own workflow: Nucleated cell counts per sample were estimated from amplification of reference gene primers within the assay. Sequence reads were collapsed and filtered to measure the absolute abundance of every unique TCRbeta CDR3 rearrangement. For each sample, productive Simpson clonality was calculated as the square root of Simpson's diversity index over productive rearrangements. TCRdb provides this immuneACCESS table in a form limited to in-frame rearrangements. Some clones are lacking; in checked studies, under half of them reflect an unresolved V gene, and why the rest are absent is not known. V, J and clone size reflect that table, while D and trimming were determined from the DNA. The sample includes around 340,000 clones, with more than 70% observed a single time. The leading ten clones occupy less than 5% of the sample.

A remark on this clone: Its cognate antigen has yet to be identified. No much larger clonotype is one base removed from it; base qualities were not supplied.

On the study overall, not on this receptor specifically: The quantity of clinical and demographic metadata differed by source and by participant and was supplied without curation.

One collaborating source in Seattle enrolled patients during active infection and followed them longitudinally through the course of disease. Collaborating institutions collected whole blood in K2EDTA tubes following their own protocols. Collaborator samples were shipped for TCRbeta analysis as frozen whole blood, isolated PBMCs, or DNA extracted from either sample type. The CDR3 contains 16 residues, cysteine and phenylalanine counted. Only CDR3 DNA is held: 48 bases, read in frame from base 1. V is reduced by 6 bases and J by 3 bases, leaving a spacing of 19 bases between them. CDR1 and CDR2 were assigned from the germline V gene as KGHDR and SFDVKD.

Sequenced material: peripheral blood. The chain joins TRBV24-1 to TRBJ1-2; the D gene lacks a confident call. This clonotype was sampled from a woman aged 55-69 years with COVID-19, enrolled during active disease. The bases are TGTGCCACCAGTCTTTTGGGTGTGCCGGGTTACTATGGCTACACCTTC. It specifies CATSLLGVPGYYGYTF.